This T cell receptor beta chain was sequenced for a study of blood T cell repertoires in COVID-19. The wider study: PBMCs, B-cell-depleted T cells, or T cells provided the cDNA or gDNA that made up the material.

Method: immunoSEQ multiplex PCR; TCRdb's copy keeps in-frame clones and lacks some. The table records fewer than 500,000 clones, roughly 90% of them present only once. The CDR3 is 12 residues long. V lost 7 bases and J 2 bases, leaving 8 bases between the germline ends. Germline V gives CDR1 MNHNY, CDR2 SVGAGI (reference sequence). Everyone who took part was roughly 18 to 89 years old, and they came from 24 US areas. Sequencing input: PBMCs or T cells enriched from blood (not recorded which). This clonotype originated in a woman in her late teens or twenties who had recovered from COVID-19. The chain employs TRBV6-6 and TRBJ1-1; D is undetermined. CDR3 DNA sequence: TGTGCCAGCACAGTAGCTAACACTGAAGCTTTCTTT. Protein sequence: CASTVANTEAFF.